The 32 T cell receptor beta chains reported below all come from one sample, sequenced in a study of response to subunit inactivated influenza vaccine. TCRdb independently ran MiXCR on the RT-PCR reads; one entry per CDR3 protein. This sample has 450,000 to 500,000 distinct CDR3 sequences, with around 9.9% found just once. This material consisted of PBMCs from blood, taken more than 35 days after vaccination. Receptor source: a man aged 50 to 60 who received an inactivated influenza vaccine.

The V call is TRBV6-2 or TRBV6-3, the J call TRBJ2-7, with 11 bases aligning to TRBD2. V lost 6 bases and J lost 3; bases outside the gene matches: 7. Per the germline V gene, CDR1 is MNHEY and CDR2 is SVGEGT. The CDR3 loop spans 15 amino acids. The CDR3 DNA sequence: TGTGCCAGCAGAAAGGGACTAGCGGAGCGCTACGAGCAGTACTTC. Its protein is CASRKGLAERYEQYF.

This clonotype has at least ten counts. The chain employs TRBV28 and TRBJ1-2; D is undetermined. The CDR3 runs 14 residues. The V and J ends lost 4 bases and 3 bases respectively, with 12 bases between them. Germline assignment: CDR1 MDHEN and CDR2 SYDVKM. In DNA form, the CDR3 reads TGTGCCAGCAGTTCCCCACCTGGGTACTATGGCTACACCTTC. Translated: CASSSPPGYYGYTF.

This clonotype was seen only a few times. The V call is TRBV18, the J call TRBJ1-1; 7 nucleotides line up with TRBD1. The V and J ends lost 2 bases and 0 bases, in that order; junction bases with no gene match: 3. The CDR3 spans 15 residues. CDR1 is KGHSH and CDR2 is LQKENI in the germline V gene. The CDR3 is CASSPGDRVNTEAFF. In DNA, the CDR3 is TGTGCCAGCTCACCAGGCGACAGGGTGAACACTGAAGCTTTCTTT.

CDR3 in DNA: TGTGCCAGCAGTTGGCCCGTGGGACAGGGGTCCAATGAGCAGTTCTTC. It is translated as CASSWPVGQGSNEQFF. The chain uses TRBV28 and TRBJ2-1, with 10 bases fitting TRBD1. Germline CDR1 MDHEN, CDR2 SYDVKM. V was pared by 4 bases and J by 6 bases, with 9 bases of the junction left unmatched. The CDR3 length is 16 residues.

In its sample, this clonotype was seen a few times. The rearrangement joins TRBV4-2 to TRBJ2-5, with TRBD2 as a possible D gene (6 bases). Trimming stripped 0 bases from V and 2 bases from J, with 13 bases between. Germline CDR1 reads LGHNA; CDR2 reads YNFKEQ. The CDR3 runs 16 residues. CDR3 DNA sequence: TGTGCCAGCAGCCAAGATCGGGTAGCGGAACAAGAGACCCAGTACTTC. This sequence encodes CASSQDRVAEQETQYF.

This clonotype was counted many times. V gene TRBV7-2 combines with J gene TRBJ2-3; 8 nucleotides match TRBD2. With V trimmed by 5 bases and J by 9 bases, 4 bases remained unmatched. CDR1 and CDR2 from the germline V gene are SGHTA and FQGNSA. This CDR3 comprises 12 residues. CDR3 amino acids: CASSKLADTQYF. CDR3 sequence (DNA): TGTGCCAGCAGCAAACTAGCGGACACGCAGTATTTT.

At least ten counts were recorded for this clonotype. V is TRBV4-1 and J is TRBJ1-5; D call uncertain. Per the germline V gene, CDR1 is MGHRA and CDR2 is YSYEKL. V shed 1 base and J shed 3 bases, with 7 bases lying between them. This CDR3 contains 14 residues. The CDR3 DNA reads as TGCGCCAGCAGCCAAGTTGGCCTCAATCAGCCCCAGCATTTT. This gives the protein CASSQVGLNQPQHF.

J is TRBJ2-7 and V is TRBV6-2 or TRBV6-3; D may be TRBD2 (5 bases). The CDR3 sequence is 14 residues long. V lost 2 bases and J lost 2, with 10 bases in between. Germline assignment: CDR1 MNHEY and CDR2 SVGEGT. The CDR3 spells CASSYGAGTYEQYF. CDR3 DNA sequence: TGTGCCAGCAGTTACGGAGCCGGGACCTACGAGCAGTACTTC.

The chain employs TRBV28 and TRBJ2-7; perhaps D is TRBD1 or TRBD2 (5 bases each). This CDR3 has 13 residues. CDR1 and CDR2 from the germline V gene are MDHEN and SYDVKM. As DNA, the CDR3 is TGTGCTGCGACCTCCGGGACGGACTACGAGCAGTACTTC. As protein: CAATSGTDYEQYF.

V usage is TRBV9 and J usage is TRBJ2-1, with TRBD2 identical over 12 bases. Looked up from germline, CDR1 is SGDLS and CDR2 is YYNGEE. J was trimmed by 8 bases and V by 1 base; bases with no gene match: 4. The CDR3 covers 15 residues. CDR3: CASSVFTSGRHEQFF. The CDR3 DNA reads TGTGCCAGCAGCGTATTTACTAGCGGGAGGCATGAGCAGTTCTTC.

The CDR3 DNA is TGTGCCAGCAGTGATTGGGACACGGAGACCCAGTACTTC. Residues: CASSDWDTETQYF. This chain connects TRBV2 to TRBJ2-5; weak D call: TRBD1 (6 bases). CDR1 and CDR2 from the germline V gene are SNHLY and FYNNEI. The CDR3 runs to 13 residues. V shed 3 bases and J shed 5 bases, with 10 bases lying between them.

Concerning this clonotype itself: One junction end disagrees with the germline gene, perhaps due to a read error. The rearrangement joins TRBV4-2 to TRBJ2-2; D not certain. This CDR3 region has 15 residues. The germline gives CDR1 LGHNA, CDR2 YNFKEQ. Here the CDR3 DNA reads TGTGCCACCAGCCAAGTTTTTCCGAACACCGGGGAGCTGTTTTTT. Amino acid sequence: CATSQVFPNTGELFF.

The J gene is TRBJ2-6, the V gene TRBV24-1; unclear D gene. The germline V gene encodes CDR1 KGHDR and CDR2 SFDVKD. Trimming left V 0 bases short and J 0 bases short, with 8 bases between. The CDR3 extends over 17 amino acids. CDR3 bases: TGTGCCACCAGTGATTTGGTCCTACTCTCTGGGGCCAACGTCCTGACTTTC. Translated, it gives CATSDLVLLSGANVLTF.

V usage is TRBV28 and J usage is TRBJ2-1; D is perhaps TRBD2 (5 bases). This CDR3 has 14 amino acids. V dropped 1 base and J dropped 4 bases, with 8 bases sitting between them. The V gene's germline CDR1 is MDHEN and CDR2 SYDVKM. The CDR3 DNA reads TGTGCCAGCAGTTTATACGGGGATTACAATGAGCAGTTCTTC. Translation gives CASSLYGDYNEQFF.

CDR3 sequence reads: CSALPGTSFYNEQFF. CDR3 coding DNA: TGCAGTGCTTTACCCGGGACTAGCTTCTACAATGAGCAGTTCTTC. The rearrangement joins TRBV20-1 to TRBJ2-1; 9 nucleotides agree with TRBD2. Trimming cost V 5 bases and J 3 bases; bases outside gene matches: 8. Germline-derived CDR1 and CDR2 are DFQATT and SNEGSKA (reference sequence). The CDR3 length is 15 residues.

The V call is TRBV7-2, the J call TRBJ2-3; 12 bases match TRBD2. Trimming took 6 bases from V and 2 from J; bases not matched to a gene: 6. This CDR3 has 16 residues. The germline V gene encodes CDR1 SGHTA and CDR2 FQGNSA. CDR3 region: CASRLRLAGVTDTQYF. CDR3 in DNA: TGTGCCAGCAGACTTAGACTAGCGGGAGTCACAGATACGCAGTATTTT.

The chain is built from TRBV7-9 and TRBJ2-3; D is unclear. The V end was cut by 5 bases, the J end by 4 bases, with 7 bases between. The CDR3 is 12 amino acids. Germline V gene lookup returns CDR1 SEHNR and CDR2 FQNEAQ (reference sequence). CDR3 in amino acids: CASSLNPDTQYF. The CDR3 region has the DNA TGTGCCAGCAGCCTCAACCCAGATACGCAGTATTTT.

This chain connects TRBV10-3 to TRBJ2-1; 10 bases are shared with TRBD2. The germline V gene encodes CDR1 ENHRY and CDR2 SYGVKD. Unmatched junction bases numbered 1, after V lost 4 bases and J lost 10 bases. The CDR3 length is 12 residues. The CDR3 is CAISALAGEQFF. The CDR3 nucleotides read TGTGCCATCAGTGCACTAGCGGGGGAGCAGTTCTTC.

The rearrangement joins TRBV20-1 to TRBJ2-7, with a possible D match to TRBD2 (5 bases). Germline values: CDR1 DFQATT, CDR2 SNEGSKA (reference sequence). The CDR3 has 13 amino acids. The V end was cut by 6 bases, the J end by 3 bases, with 15 bases between. The CDR3 DNA follows: TGCAGTGCCGAAAGTGGGAGAGACTACGAGCAGTACTTC. It encodes CSAESGRDYEQYF.

This clonotype was found many times. The chain has TRBV25-1 and TRBJ2-3; weak D call: TRBD2 (6 bases). Germline V gene sequence: CDR1 MGHDK, CDR2 SYGVNS. The ends were cut back, 8 bases at V and 0 bases at J, with 15 bases in the middle. The CDR3 is 15 amino acids. CDR3 sequence reads: CASAPWGTSTDTQYF. The CDR3 region has the DNA TGTGCCAGCGCCCCTTGGGGGACTAGCACAGATACGCAGTATTTT.

The chain employs TRBV20-1 and TRBJ2-7; TRBD2 agrees at 12 bases. Germline-derived CDR1 and CDR2 are DFQATT and SNEGSKA (reference sequence). With 3 bases clipped from V and 2 bases from J, the junction kept 5 bases outside the gene matches. CDR3 size: 15 residues. CDR3 protein: CSASPASGRAYEQYF. The CDR3 coding sequence is TGCAGTGCTAGCCCGGCTAGCGGGAGGGCCTACGAGCAGTACTTC.

The chain has TRBV7-9 and TRBJ1-1; D is undetermined. V lost 3 bases and J lost 1, with 6 bases in between. The CDR3 has 13 residues. Germline V gene sequence: CDR1 SEHNR, CDR2 FQNEAQ (reference sequence). The CDR3 DNA is TGTGCCAGCAGCTTCTGGCCGAACACTGAAGCTTTCTTT. It translates to CASSFWPNTEAFF.

V gene TRBV2 combines with J gene TRBJ1-5; the D gene is possibly TRBD1 (5 bases). V was trimmed by 1 base and J by 4 bases, leaving 14 bases between them. The CDR3 spans 16 residues. Germline V CDR1 and CDR2: SNHLY, FYNNEI. CDR3 loop: CASSEETGRGNQPQHF. DNA of the CDR3: TGTGCCAGCAGTGAAGAGACGGGCCGGGGGAATCAGCCCCAGCATTTT.

The table lists this clonotype with many counts. V is TRBV29-1 and J is TRBJ2-1; D is possibly TRBD1 or TRBD2 (5 bases each). V was cut by 3 bases and J by 4 bases, with 16 bases left in between. The germline V gene has CDR1 SQVTM and CDR2 ANQGSEA. The CDR3 is 15 residues long. The CDR3 is CSVDSPGRIYNEQFF. The CDR3 region has the DNA TGCAGCGTTGATAGTCCGGGACGTATATACAATGAGCAGTTCTTC.

Only a few counts were recorded for this clonotype. V usage is TRBV11-2 and J usage is TRBJ1-1, with a possible D match to TRBD1 (5 bases). Germline V gene sequence: CDR1 SGHAT, CDR2 FQNNGV. The CDR3 consists of 15 residues. V shed 1 base and J shed 4 bases, with 13 bases lying between them. The CDR3 protein is CASSLGTLGTTEAFF. CDR3 nucleotides: TGTGCCAGCAGCTTAGGAACCCTCGGGACCACTGAAGCTTTCTTT.

This clonotype was counted between two and nine times. V gene TRBV5-1 combines with J gene TRBJ2-2, with 7 bases lining up with TRBD1. With V trimmed by 0 bases and J by 2 bases, 10 bases remained unmatched. The CDR3 is 18 residues long. Germline lookup yields CDR1 SGHRS and CDR2 YFSETQ. The CDR3 nucleotides are TGCGCCAGCAGCTTGGCCTTCGGGACAGACTCTAACACCGGGGAGCTGTTTTTT. This encodes CASSLAFGTDSNTGELFF. Filled out from reference TRBV5-1 and TRBJ2-2, the complete variable domain reads KAGVTQTPRYLIKTRGQQVTLSCSPISGHRSVSWYQQTPGQGLQFLFEYFSETQRNKGNFPGRFSGRQFSNSRSEMNVSTLELGDSALYLCASSLAFGTDSNTGELFFGEGSRLTVL.

In this sample, this clonotype turned up many times. V usage is TRBV5-1 and J usage is TRBJ2-5; 14 bases align to TRBD2. CDR1 SGHRS and CDR2 YFSETQ come from the germline V gene. This CDR3 contains 18 residues. V dropped 3 bases and J dropped 5; count of bases not matched to a gene: 12. CDR3 sequence reads: CASSSGTSGSPGFETQYF. As DNA, the CDR3 is TGCGCCAGCAGCTCCGGGACTAGCGGGAGTCCGGGGTTTGAGACCCAGTACTTC.

This clonotype appeared a few times. The rearrangement uses TRBV6-1 and TRBJ2-1; possibly TRBD2 for D (6 bases). Deletions cut 6 bases from V and 12 bases from J, with 21 bases between. The CDR3 contains 14 residues. The germline V gene encodes CDR1 MNHNS and CDR2 SASEGT. DNA for the CDR3: TGTGCCAGCAGCCGGGACTCCGTACGAACGGGGCAGTTCTTC. It codes for CASSRDSVRTGQFF.

At least ten counts were recorded for this clonotype. This sequence joins TRBV12-3 or TRBV12-4 and TRBJ2-3; D unclear. CDR3 length: 14 residues. Trimming removed 4 bases from V and 2 bases from J, with 10 bases in between. The CDR3 nucleotides read TGTGCCAGCAGTTCGCTAGGGCCCACAGATACGCAGTATTTT. Encoded protein: CASSSLGPTDTQYF.

This clonotype has more than one count but fewer than ten. The chain has TRBV29-1 and TRBJ2-2; D not certain. V shed 3 bases and J shed 1 base, with 9 bases lying between them. The CDR3 is made up of 14 amino acids. Germline V gene lookup returns CDR1 SQVTM and CDR2 ANQGSEA. CDR3 DNA: TGCAGCGTTGATGCTGGGATGAACACCGGGGAGCTGTTTTTT. Translating it yields CSVDAGMNTGELFF.

Many counts were recorded for this clonotype. The V and J genes are TRBV6-1 and TRBJ1-2; the D is unclear. This CDR3 spans 13 amino acids. Looked up from germline, CDR1 is MNHNS and CDR2 is SASEGT. Trimming cost V 8 bases and J 3 bases, with 13 bases left between them. CDR3 DNA sequence: TGTGCCAGCGGTAATGGGTTGGACTATGGCTACACCTTC. As protein: CASGNGLDYGYTF.

Many counts were recorded for this clonotype. This chain connects TRBV5-5 to TRBJ1-6; TRBD1 agrees at 9 bases. The V segment lost 2 bases and the J segment 4 bases; nucleotides outside the gene matches: 4. This CDR3 is built from 16 residues. Germline V gives CDR1 SGHKS, CDR2 YYEKEE (reference sequence). CDR3 sequence (DNA): TGTGCCAGCAGCTTCACCGGGACAGGGTATAATTCACCCCTCCACTTT. Residues: CASSFTGTGYNSPLHF.